A selection of T cell receptor beta chains follows, all from one sample in a study of cytomegalovirus exposure and HLA in healthy donors. Profiled with immunoSEQ multiplex PCR; TCRdb holds only in-frame clones, not every one. The sample contains under 120,000 clones, about three quarters of which appear only once. Sample: PBMCs. The receptors shown here come from a female donor in good health and CMV-seropositive. CDR3s include the opening cysteine and the closing phenylalanine or tryptophan. D genes are given only for firm matches. Rows give clone size only sometimes, using once, few, many, or a class for an expanded clone.

size	D	V	J	DNA	CDR3
.	TRBD1	TRBV5-1	TRBJ2-5	TGCGCCAGCAGCTTGAAGTTGACAGGGAAAGAGACCCAGTACTTC	CASSLKLTGKETQYF
once	.	TRBV7-3	TRBJ2-1	TGTGCCAGCAGCTTATCTCCAGCGGACTACAATGAGCAGTTCTTC	CASSLSPADYNEQFF
.	TRBD2	TRBV18	TRBJ2-3	TGTGCCAGCTCACCACTTAGCGGGACCACAGATACGCAGTATTTT	CASSPLSGTTDTQYF
.	.	TRBV6-1	TRBJ2-3	TGTGCCAGCAGCCGACAGCTATTCACAGATACGCAGTATTTT	CASSRQLFTDTQYF
.	.	TRBV19	TRBJ1-4	TGTGCCAGTACCACAAGAACAGTACTCAATGAAAAACTGTTTTTT	CASTTRTVLNEKLFF
.	TRBD2	TRBV28	TRBJ2-7	TGTGCCAGCAGTTTTGCGGGAGGCACTAGGGGCGAGCAGTACTTC	CASSFAGGTRGEQYF
.	.	TRBV14	TRBJ1-1	TGTGCCAGCAGCCAATATTCCGGGGGCACTGAAGCTTTCTTT	CASSQYSGGTEAFF
.	TRBD1	TRBV25-1	TRBJ2-5	TGTGCCAGCAGCAGGCAGGGGGCAGGGGAGACCCAGTACTTC	CASSRQGAGETQYF
.	.	TRBV9	TRBJ1-4	TGTGCCAGCAGCGTAGGGTGGAGGGGAATCGAGGAAAAACTGTTTTTT	CASSVGWRGIEEKLFF
.	TRBD2	TRBV4-2	TRBJ2-5	TGTGCCAGCAGCTGGGCTAGCGGGGGGCCCCAAGAGACCCAGTACTTC	CASSWASGGPQETQYF
few	.	TRBV9	TRBJ2-3	TGTGCCAGCAGCGTAGGCGGGAGCACAGATACGCAGTATTTT	CASSVGGSTDTQYF
.	TRBD2	TRBV7-3	TRBJ2-1	TGTGCCAGCAGCTCGATGGGACTAGTCCAGAATGAGCAGTTCTTC	CASSSMGLVQNEQFF
.	.	TRBV5-1	TRBJ1-1	TGCGCCAGCACTAAACAGGGACCTGGCAACACTGAAGCTTTCTTT	CASTKQGPGNTEAFF
.	.	TRBV5-5	TRBJ2-1	TGTGCCAGCAGCTCAGGGTTGGGCTCCTACAATGAGCAGTTCTTC	CASSSGLGSYNEQFF
.	TRBD1	TRBV5-4	TRBJ2-1	TGTGCCAGCAGCTCTCGGACAGGGCGCATCAATGAGCAGTTCTTC	CASSSRTGRINEQFF